What follows are 12 T cell receptor beta chains derived from one specimen sequenced in a study of T cell changes during pregnancy in multiple sclerosis. The repertoire was sequenced with immunoSEQ multiplex PCR; TCRdb's copy has only in-frame clones and lacks some. Counted here are 70,000 to 80,000 clones, roughly 92% occurring once; the ten biggest clones make up 3.7%. Sequenced material: peripheral blood, taken after pregnancy. The origin of the receptors is a female donor in good health, enrolled as a control in a pregnancy study.

V gene TRBV28 combines with J gene TRBJ1-3; D is unresolved. V lost 6 bases to trimming and J lost 4 bases, with 13 bases between them. The V gene's germline CDR1 is MDHEN and CDR2 SYDVKM. This CDR3 region has 14 residues. For the CDR3, the DNA is TGTGCCAGCAGCCCCCACAGCGGGGGAAACACCATATATTTT. This gives the protein CASSPHSGGNTIYF.

V usage is TRBV19 and J usage is TRBJ2-7, with TRBD2 matching over 10 bases. This CDR3 is 16 amino acids long. After removal of 5 bases from V and 3 bases from J, the junction contained 10 bases not matched to a gene. In germline, CDR1 is LNHDA, CDR2 SQIVND (reference sequence). The DNA of the CDR3 is TGTGCCAGTAGTCGGGAGAGTGGGACTAGCGTCTACGAGCAGTACTTC. Translation gives CASSRESGTSVYEQYF.

The genes are TRBV7-2 and TRBJ1-2, with D unresolved. CDR1 SGHTA and CDR2 FQGNSA come from the germline V gene. With 1 base removed from V and 0 bases from J, the gap between germline ends came to 9 bases. This CDR3 comprises 15 residues. CDR3 in amino acids: CASSLGSGSNYGYTF. The DNA of the CDR3 is TGTGCCAGCAGCTTAGGTTCGGGTTCTAACTATGGCTACACCTTC. Full variable domain (missing parts from reference TRBV7-2 and TRBJ1-2): GAGVSQSPSNKVTEKGKDVELRCDPISGHTALYWYRQSLGQGLEFLIYFQGNSAPDKSGLPSDRFSAERTGGSVSTLTIQRTQQEDSAVYLCASSLGSGSNYGYTFGSGTRLTVV.

This chain uses TRBV19 with TRBJ1-6; 9 nucleotides align to TRBD1. The junction had 7 bases not matched to a gene; V was cut back by 6 bases and J by 7 bases. The V gene's germline CDR1 is LNHDA and CDR2 SQIVND (reference sequence). The CDR3 covers 15 residues. CDR3 amino acids: CASSPGTGRNSPLHF. Here the CDR3 DNA reads TGTGCCAGTAGCCCCGGGACAGGGCGGAATTCACCCCTCCACTTT.

The chain carries TRBV25-1 and TRBJ2-1; the match to TRBD2 covers 8 bases. Germline CDR1 and CDR2: MGHDK and SYGVNS. Unmatched junction bases numbered 7, after V lost 4 bases and J lost 2 bases. The CDR3 consists of 16 residues. The CDR3 sequence: CASSVGSGSAYNEQFF. For the CDR3, the DNA is TGTGCCAGCAGTGTTGGAAGCGGGAGCGCCTACAATGAGCAGTTCTTC.

The chain links TRBV28 to TRBJ1-2; TRBD1 matches 7 bases. This CDR3 region has 13 residues. Germline lookup yields CDR1 MDHEN and CDR2 SYDVKM. With V trimmed by 3 bases and J by 6 bases, 4 bases remained unmatched. This CDR3 is CASSFSGTDGYTF. CDR3 nucleotides: TGTGCCAGCAGTTTCTCCGGGACAGATGGCTACACCTTC.

This clone was seen more than once but under ten times. The chain has TRBV7-2 and TRBJ2-1; D not resolved. Between the trimmed V and J ends, which lost 1 base and 4 bases, there was a span of 5 bases. The CDR3 runs 13 residues. CDR1 is SGHTA and CDR2 is FQGNSA in the germline V gene. The CDR3 reads CASSLGPYNEQFF. Written as DNA, the CDR3 is TGTGCCAGCAGCTTAGGTCCGTACAATGAGCAGTTCTTC.

The chain is built from TRBV6-4 and TRBJ2-3, with unresolved D. The CDR3 length is 14 residues. In germline, CDR1 is MRHNA, CDR2 SNTAGT. V was clipped by 4 bases and J by 2 bases, with 10 bases between them. For the CDR3, the DNA is TGTGCCAGCAGTGTATTTAGCTCCACAGATACGCAGTATTTT. Amino acids: CASSVFSSTDTQYF.

This clone was observed once. The chain is built from TRBV11-2 and TRBJ2-6; 9 positions match TRBD2. V was pared by 3 bases and J by 2 bases, with 5 bases of the junction left unmatched. The CDR3 extends over 17 amino acids. Germline V gene data show CDR1 as SGHAT and CDR2 as FQNNGV. The CDR3 loop is CASSFPLAGAGANVLTF. CDR3 sequence (DNA): TGTGCCAGCAGCTTCCCGTTAGCGGGGGCTGGGGCCAACGTCCTGACTTTC.

This clone showed up just a few times. The chain combines TRBV11-2 with TRBJ2-1, with TRBD2 identical over 9 bases. With V trimmed by 1 base and J by 0 bases, 7 bases remained unmatched. Looked up from germline, CDR1 is SGHAT and CDR2 is FQNNGV. The CDR3 totals 18 residues. The CDR3, as DNA: TGTGCCAGCAGCTTAGTAGGCCAGCGGGGGGCCTCCTACAATGAGCAGTTCTTC. Its protein is CASSLVGQRGASYNEQFF.

This chain connects TRBV5-4 to TRBJ1-6; D gene ambiguous. CDR1 and CDR2 (germline): SGHNT, YYREEE (reference sequence). The ends were cut back, 5 bases at V and 7 bases at J, with 19 bases in the middle. CDR3 length: 16 amino acids. This CDR3 is CASRKIGGPLNSPLHF. CDR3 nucleotides: TGTGCCAGCAGAAAAATAGGAGGCCCCCTGAATTCACCCCTCCACTTT.

This chain joins TRBV5-1 and TRBJ2-2; D is ambiguous. V lost 2 bases and J lost 6, with 11 bases in between. Per the germline V gene, CDR1 is SGHRS and CDR2 is YFSETQ. This CDR3 is built from 14 residues. The CDR3 nucleotides are TGCGCCAGCAGCTTCAGTTCTAGGTCCGGGGAGCTGTTTTTT. It yields the protein CASSFSSRSGELFF.